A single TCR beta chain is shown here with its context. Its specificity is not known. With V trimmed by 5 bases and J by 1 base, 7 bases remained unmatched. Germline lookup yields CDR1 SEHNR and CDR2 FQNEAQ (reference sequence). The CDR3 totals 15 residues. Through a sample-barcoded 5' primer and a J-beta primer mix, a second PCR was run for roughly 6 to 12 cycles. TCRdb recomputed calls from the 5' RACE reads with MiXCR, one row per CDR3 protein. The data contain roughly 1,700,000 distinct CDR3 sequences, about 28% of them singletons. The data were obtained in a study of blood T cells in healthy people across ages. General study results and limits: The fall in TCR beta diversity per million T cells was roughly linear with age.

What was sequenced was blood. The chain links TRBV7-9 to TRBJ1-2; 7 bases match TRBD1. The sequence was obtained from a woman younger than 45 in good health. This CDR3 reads CASSGRDRSNYGYTF. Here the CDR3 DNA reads TGTGCCAGCAGCGGACGGGACAGAAGTAACTATGGCTACACCTTC.